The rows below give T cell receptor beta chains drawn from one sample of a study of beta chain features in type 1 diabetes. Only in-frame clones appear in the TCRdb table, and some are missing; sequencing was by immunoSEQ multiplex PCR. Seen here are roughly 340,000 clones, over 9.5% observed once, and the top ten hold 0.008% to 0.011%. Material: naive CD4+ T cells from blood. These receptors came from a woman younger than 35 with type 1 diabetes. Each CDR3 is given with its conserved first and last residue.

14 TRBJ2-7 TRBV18 CASSPLAGGSEQYF
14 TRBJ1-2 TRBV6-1 CASSASGGGYGYTF
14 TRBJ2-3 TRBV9 CASSVLQGSDTQYF
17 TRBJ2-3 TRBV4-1 CASSHVGRGQSSDTQYF
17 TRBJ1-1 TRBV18 CASSPSPPGQGLGEAFF
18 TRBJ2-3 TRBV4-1 CASSQEGGTSGGGRMQYF
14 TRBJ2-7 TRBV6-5 CASSFSVGSYEQYF
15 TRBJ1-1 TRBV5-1 CASSPTGTVNTEAFF
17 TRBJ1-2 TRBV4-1 CASSQDRILGWRYGYTF
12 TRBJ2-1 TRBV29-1 CSVEGGGNEQFF
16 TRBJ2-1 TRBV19 CASSIPKKSSYNEQFF
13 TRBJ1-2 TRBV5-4 CASSSTGSYGYTF
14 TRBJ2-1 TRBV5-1 CASSLPGANNEQFF
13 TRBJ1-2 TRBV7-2 CASTTTGRYGYTF
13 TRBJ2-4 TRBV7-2 CASRQGAGDIQYF
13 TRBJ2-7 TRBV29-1 CSVRQGVAYEQYF
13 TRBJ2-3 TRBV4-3 CASRDTVTDTQYF
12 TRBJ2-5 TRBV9 CASRDSGETQYF
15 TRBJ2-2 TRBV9 CASSAEASNTGELFF
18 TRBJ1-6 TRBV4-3 CASSQDPQASLSRSPLHF
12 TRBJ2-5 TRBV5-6 CASSFSQETQYF
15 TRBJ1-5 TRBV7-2 CASTPWEGSGQPQHF
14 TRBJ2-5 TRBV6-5 CASSYSGTEETQYF
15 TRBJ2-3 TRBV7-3 CASSRLAQTADTQYF
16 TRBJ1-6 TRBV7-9 CASKDRGATHHSPLHF
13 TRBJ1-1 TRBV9 CASSPRQDTEAFF
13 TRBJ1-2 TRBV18 CASSPKLVSGYTF
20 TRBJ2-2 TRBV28 CASSLDLLRLAGVSTGELFF
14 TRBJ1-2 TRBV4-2 CASSQEEGNYGYTF
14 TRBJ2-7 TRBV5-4 CASSLEGGIHEQYF
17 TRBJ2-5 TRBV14 CASSLMTSGKYQETQYF
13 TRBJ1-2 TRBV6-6 CASSTGGTGGYTF
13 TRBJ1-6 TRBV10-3 CAIGGTGNSPLHF
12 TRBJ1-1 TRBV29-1 CSGATLDTEAFF
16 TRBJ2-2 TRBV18 CASSPRTGTDTGELFF
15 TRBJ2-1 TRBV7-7 CASSPQTGSYNEQFF
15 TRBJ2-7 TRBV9 CASSVSGTGAQPQYF
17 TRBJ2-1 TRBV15 CATSRDSAGLTYNEQFF
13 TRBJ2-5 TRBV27 CASSLRGRETQYF
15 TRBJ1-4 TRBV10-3 CAISEQGGTNEKLFF
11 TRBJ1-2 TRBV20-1 CSASHRGGYTF
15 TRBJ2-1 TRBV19 CASQYASSSYNEQFF